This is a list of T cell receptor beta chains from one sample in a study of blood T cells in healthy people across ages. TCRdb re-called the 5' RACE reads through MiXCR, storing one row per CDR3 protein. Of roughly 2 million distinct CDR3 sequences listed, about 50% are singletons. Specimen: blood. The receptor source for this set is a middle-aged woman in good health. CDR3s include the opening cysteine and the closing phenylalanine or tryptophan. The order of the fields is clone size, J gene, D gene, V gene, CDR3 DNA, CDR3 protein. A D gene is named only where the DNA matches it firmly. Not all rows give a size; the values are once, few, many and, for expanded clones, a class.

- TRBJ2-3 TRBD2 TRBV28 TGTGCCAGCCGGGCGGGGGGGGGTCGGGATACGCAGTATTTT CASRAGGGRDTQYF
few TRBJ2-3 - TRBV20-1 TGCAGTGCTAGAGGGGCAGGGCCCCGCACAGATACGCAGTATTTT CSARGAGPRTDTQYF
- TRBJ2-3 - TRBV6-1 TGTGCCACCGCTTCCGACTTGGGCGCGCAGTATTTT CATASDLGAQYF
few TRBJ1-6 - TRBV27 TGTGCCAGCAGAAAGGGAAATTCACCCCTCCACTTT CASRKGNSPLHF
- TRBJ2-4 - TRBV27 TGTGCCAGCAGTCCGCGACTGGGCAAGGCCTTAAACATTCAGTACTTC CASSPRLGKALNIQYF
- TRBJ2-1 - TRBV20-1 TGCAGTGCTAGAGGTTGGCGAGACAATGAGCAGTTCTTC CSARGWRDNEQFF
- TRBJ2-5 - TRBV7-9 TGTGCCAGCAGCGGTACGGTGTACCAAGAGACCCAGTACTTC CASSGTVYQETQYF
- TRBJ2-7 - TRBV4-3 TGCGCCAGCAGCCAAGGACCCGTCTCCTACGAGCAGTACTTC CASSQGPVSYEQYF
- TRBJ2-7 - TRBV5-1 TGCGCCAGCAGCCCCCGTTTCGACCTTCCCCCCTACGAGCAGTACTTC CASSPRFDLPPYEQYF
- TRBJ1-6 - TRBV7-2 TGTGCCAGCAGCCCCTTGGATTCACCCCTCCACTTT CASSPLDSPLHF
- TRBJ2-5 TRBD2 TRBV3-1 TGTGCCAGCAGCCAAGAGGCAGCGGGGATCGAGACCCAGTACTTC CASSQEAAGIETQYF
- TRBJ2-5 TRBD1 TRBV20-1 TGCAGTGCAAATTCTAGGACAGGGGCGGAGACCCAGTACTTC CSANSRTGAETQYF
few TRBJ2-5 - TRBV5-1 TGCGCCAGCAGCTTGGCCTTTGTGTCGGAGACCCAGTACTTC CASSLAFVSETQYF
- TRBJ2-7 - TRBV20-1 TGCAGTGCTAGAGACACCGGGGGCTCGGGAAACGAGCAGTACTTC CSARDTGGSGNEQYF
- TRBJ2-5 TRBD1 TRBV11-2 TGTGCCAGCAGCTTAGGACGACAGGGGATATCCCCCTGGACCCAGTACTTC CASSLGRQGISPWTQYF
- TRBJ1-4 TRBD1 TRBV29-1 TGCAGCGTTGAAGAATCGGGACAGGGGAAAGAAAAACTGTTTTTT CSVEESGQGKEKLFF
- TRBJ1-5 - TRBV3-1 TGTGCCAGCAGCCTTTCCGCGGAGGGCGGTCAGCCCCAGCATTTT CASSLSAEGGQPQHF
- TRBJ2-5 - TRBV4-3 TGCGCCAGCAGCCAAGCTACAGGGAGGAGGGAGACCCAGTACTTC CASSQATGRRETQYF
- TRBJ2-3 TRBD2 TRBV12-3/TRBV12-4 TGTGCCAGCAGTTTAGGTGCAGCGGGGCGCACAGATACGCAGTATTTT CASSLGAAGRTDTQYF
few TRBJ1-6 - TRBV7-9 TGTGCCAGCAGCCCTAGCAGGCAGGGAGCCGACTCTCATAATTCACCCCTCCACTTT CASSPSRQGADSHNSPLHF
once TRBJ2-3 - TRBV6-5 TGTGCCAGCAGTTACTCGACCGGAGACACAGATACGCAGTATTTT CASSYSTGDTDTQYF
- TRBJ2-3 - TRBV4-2 TGTGCCAGCAGCCAAGTCGAAGGTTCAGATACGCAGTATTTT CASSQVEGSDTQYF
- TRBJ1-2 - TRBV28 TGTGCCAGCAGTTTATTGTGGTATGGCTACACCTTC CASSLLWYGYTF
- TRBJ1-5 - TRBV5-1 TGCGCCAGCAGCTTGAGGGGGGAGAGCAATCAGCCCCAGCATTTT CASSLRGESNQPQHF
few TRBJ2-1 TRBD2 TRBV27 TGTGCCAGCAGCTTCGGTCTCGGGACTAGCAATGAGCAGTTCTTC CASSFGLGTSNEQFF
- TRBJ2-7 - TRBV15 TGTGCCACCAGCGGGACAAAAAACCCCTACGAGCAGTACTTC CATSGTKNPYEQYF
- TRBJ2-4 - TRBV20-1 TGCAGTGCTAGAAATCGGGGGCGGGGGGCCAAAAACATTCAGTACTTC CSARNRGRGAKNIQYF
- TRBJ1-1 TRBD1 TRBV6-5 TGTGCCAGCAGTTATAAAATCGGGACAGTGAACACTGAAGCTTTCTTT CASSYKIGTVNTEAFF
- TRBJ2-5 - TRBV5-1 TGCGCCAGCAGCTTCCAGCCTCAACAAGAGACCCAGTACTTC CASSFQPQQETQYF